This TCR beta chain stems from a study of cytomegalovirus exposure and HLA in healthy donors. Study results and caveats: Most of the TCR beta V segments (in an earlier analysis) were productive either about 90% or about 30% of the time. It was likely that a cluster of highly shared sequence variants was a sequencing artifact. Cytomegalovirus status was reportedly diagnosed by the classifier with high specificity and sensitivity.

This CDR3 spans 15 amino acids. CDR1 and CDR2 from the germline V gene are PRHDT and FYEKMQ (reference sequence). Trimming left V 4 bases short and J 1 base short, with 13 bases between. Regarding this clone: Its specificity is unknown.

A multiplex PCR was run with 60 Vbeta primers and 13 Jbeta primers. TCRdb's copy holds only in-frame clones and misses some; the assay was immunoSEQ multiplex PCR. The sample includes some 65,000 clones, less than 65% of them seen just once. The sequence was collected from a man aged 25-40 years in good health and CMV-seronegative. Sample: PBMCs. V and J are TRBV13 and TRBJ2-5, with D perhaps matching TRBD2 (6 bases). The CDR3 bases are TGTGCCAGCAGCTCGGGACTCGAGATCCAAGAGACCCAGTACTTC. This sequence encodes CASSSGLEIQETQYF.